One and the same sample provided the 20 T cell receptor beta chains below, sequenced in a study of cytomegalovirus exposure and HLA in healthy donors. 13 Jbeta primers and 60 Vbeta primers were used for the PCR. Sequencing used immunoSEQ multiplex PCR; TCRdb keeps in-frame clones, though not all of them. In the table there are more than 95,000 clones, 55% to 75% of which are singletons. Material: PBMCs. Source of these receptors: a man between 60 and 70 years old in good health and CMV-seronegative.

This clone was recorded only once. This chain links TRBV6-5 with TRBJ1-1, with TRBD1 matching 7 bases. The CDR3 consists of 14 residues. CDR1 and CDR2 from the germline V gene are MNHEY and SVGAGI. The V gene end was trimmed by 5 bases and the J gene end by 7 bases; junction bases not matched to a gene: 10. CDR3 protein: CASSHTGELNEAFF. The CDR3 bases are TGTGCCAGCAGTCATACAGGGGAACTGAATGAAGCTTTCTTT.

This chain joins TRBV30 and TRBJ2-5; 10 bases match TRBD1. Germline lookup yields CDR1 GTSNPN and CDR2 SVGIG (reference sequence). The junction had 8 bases not matched to a gene; V was cut back by 2 bases and J by 5 bases. The CDR3 spans 15 residues. CDR3 residues: CAWSHRDRGRETQYF. In DNA form, the CDR3 reads TGTGCCTGGAGTCACCGGGACAGGGGACGGGAGACCCAGTACTTC.

V gene TRBV6-5 combines with J gene TRBJ1-5; a weak D match, TRBD1 (6 bases). This CDR3 region has 14 residues. V dropped 6 bases and J dropped 2 bases, with 11 bases sitting between them. Germline V lookup: CDR1 MNHEY, CDR2 SVGAGI. CDR3 bases: TGTGCCAGCAGCACAGGGTGGGGCAATCAGCCCCAGCATTTT. Amino acid sequence: CASSTGWGNQPQHF.

This clone was observed a single time. The chain recombines TRBV6-1 with TRBJ1-2; a possible D gene is TRBD1 (5 bases). Trimming stripped 7 bases from V and 8 bases from J, with 20 bases between. Looked up from germline, CDR1 is MNHNS and CDR2 is SASEGT. The CDR3 has 14 amino acids. The chain's CDR3 is CASTTQGRVIGYTF. CDR3 DNA sequence: TGTGCCAGCACTACGCAAGGCAGGGTAATCGGCTACACCTTC.

In regard to this clone: A read error may account for a junction end that differs from germline. This chain links TRBV7-7 with TRBJ2-5; 13 bases are a match to TRBD2. The CDR3 contains 15 residues. Germline loops: CDR1 SSHAT, CDR2 FNYEAQ (reference sequence). DNA for the CDR3: TGTGCTAGCAGCGCACTAGCGGGGGGGCCAGAGACCCAGTACTTC. Translated: CASSALAGGPETQYF.

In this sample, this clone turned up a few times. The chain recombines TRBV5-6 with TRBJ2-7, with TRBD1 as a possible D gene (5 bases). The V gene lost 5 bases and the J gene lost 1 base, with 10 bases spanning the gap. The CDR3 runs 13 residues. Germline V gives CDR1 SGHDT, CDR2 YYEEEE. CDR3 sequence reads: CASRAGFSYEQYF. As DNA, the CDR3 is TGTGCCAGCAGGGCAGGGTTTTCCTACGAGCAGTACTTC.

This clone was found a few times. This chain joins TRBV9 and TRBJ2-1; D is unresolved. Germline V gene data show CDR1 as SGDLS and CDR2 as YYNGEE. V was clipped by 0 bases and J by 6 bases, with 7 bases between them. The CDR3 loop spans 13 amino acids. Here the CDR3 reads CASSVGLSNEQFF. The CDR3 nucleotides are TGTGCCAGCAGCGTAGGATTGAGCAATGAGCAGTTCTTC.

This clone has a handful of counts. The chain links TRBV2 to TRBJ1-4; TRBD1 aligns across 9 bases. The CDR3 sequence is 15 residues long. The germline CDR1 and CDR2 sequences are SNHLY and FYNNEI. V gave up 0 bases and J gave up 5 bases; unmatched junction bases: 1. The CDR3 DNA follows: TGTGCCAGCAGTGAAGCCGGGACAGGGAATGAAAAACTGTTTTTT. This codes for CASSEAGTGNEKLFF.

J is TRBJ2-1 and V is TRBV5-1, with 7 bases fitting TRBD2. The V gene's germline CDR1 is SGHRS and CDR2 YFSETQ. The CDR3 totals 16 residues. Unmatched junction bases numbered 10, after V lost 3 bases and J lost 4 bases. CDR3 DNA sequence: TGCGCCAGCAGCTCGATACCAGCGGGAACATACAATGAGCAGTTCTTC. Protein product: CASSSIPAGTYNEQFF.

The CDR3 bases are TGTGCCAGCACCCCGGGACAGGGGTTTCAGCCCCAGCATTTT. This gives the protein CASTPGQGFQPQHF. The rearrangement links TRBV2 to TRBJ1-5; 10 bases agree with TRBD1. The length of the CDR3 is 14 residues. Trimming removed 7 bases from V and 6 bases from J; junction bases left unmatched: 6. Germline CDR1 reads SNHLY; CDR2 reads FYNNEI.

The chain links TRBV10-3 to TRBJ1-1, with TRBD1 matching over 8 bases. Germline CDR1 ENHRY, CDR2 SYGVKD. This CDR3 is built from 14 residues. With V trimmed by 8 bases and J by 6 bases, 11 bases remained unmatched. The CDR3 spells CAIGQGMRVPEAFF. CDR3 DNA sequence: TGTGCCATCGGACAGGGCATGAGGGTCCCTGAAGCTTTCTTT.

The chain links TRBV5-1 to TRBJ2-5; 8 bases fit TRBD1. Trimming at V came to 4 bases and at J to 2 bases, leaving 4 bases not matched to a gene. CDR1 SGHRS and CDR2 YFSETQ come from the germline V gene. This CDR3 spans 14 amino acids. CDR3 amino acids: CASSHGTGQETQYF. CDR3 nucleotides: TGCGCCAGCAGCCATGGGACAGGACAAGAGACCCAGTACTTC.

This clone was detected only a few times. The rearrangement uses TRBV9 and TRBJ2-2; 13 bases fit TRBD2. The V gene end was trimmed by 0 bases and the J gene end by 2 bases; junction bases not matched to a gene: 7. CDR1 and CDR2 (germline): SGDLS, YYNGEE. CDR3 size: 19 residues. The CDR3 DNA reads as TGTGCCAGCAGCGTAGAGGGACTAGCGGGAAAGTTTAACACCGGGGAGCTGTTTTTT. Its protein is CASSVEGLAGKFNTGELFF.

The chain combines TRBV5-1 with TRBJ2-7; 9 bases line up with TRBD2. Germline V gene lookup returns CDR1 SGHRS and CDR2 YFSETQ. The trim removed 4 bases at V and 4 bases at J, leaving 9 bases unmatched. The CDR3 is 15 residues long. The CDR3: CASSNGLARSYEQYF. As DNA, the CDR3 is TGCGCCAGCAGCAACGGACTAGCGAGATCATACGAGCAGTACTTC.

The chain combines TRBV7-2 with TRBJ2-7, with D unresolved. This CDR3 is 12 amino acids long. Looked up from germline, CDR1 is SGHTA and CDR2 is FQGNSA. V was cut by 2 bases and J by 2 bases, with 4 bases left in between. The DNA for the CDR3 is TGTGCCAGCAGCTTATCCACCTACGAGCAGTACTTC. Encoded protein: CASSLSTYEQYF.

The gene calls are TRBV5-1 and TRBJ1-5, with 10 bases that match TRBD1. The CDR3 is 16 amino acids. The J segment lost 8 bases and the V segment lost 4 bases, leaving 12 bases of the junction unmatched. CDR1 is SGHRS, CDR2 YFSETQ, per germline. The CDR3 is CASSKGQGRSFEPQHF. CDR3 nucleotides: TGCGCCAGCAGCAAGGGACAGGGGCGTTCATTCGAGCCCCAGCATTTT.

In its sample, this clone was seen a few times. The CDR3: CASKAIGFFF. CDR3 sequence (DNA): TGTGCCAGCAAGGCTATCGGGTTTTTCTTT. The gene calls are TRBV19 and TRBJ1-1; D not resolved. Trimming left V 9 bases short and J 13 bases short, with 15 bases between. Germline loops: CDR1 LNHDA, CDR2 SQIVND (reference sequence). The CDR3 runs 10 residues.

This sequence joins TRBV29-1 and TRBJ1-4; 9 nucleotides align to TRBD1. The CDR3 is 10 residues long. V dropped 6 bases and J dropped 14; count of bases not matched to a gene: 4. Per the germline V gene, CDR1 is SQVTM and CDR2 is ANQGSEA. The chain's CDR3 is CSVRQGGLFF. The DNA for the CDR3 is TGCAGCGTCCGACAGGGGGGGCTGTTTTTT.

This rearrangement joins TRBV5-1 to TRBJ2-3; 10 bases line up with TRBD2. V trimming: 1 base; J trimming: 5 bases; junction bases outside the gene matches: 7. CDR3 length: 16 amino acids. Per germline, CDR1 SGHRS and CDR2 YFSETQ. The CDR3 nucleotides read TGCGCCAGCAGCTTGAGCGGGGGGGCCTATGTAGATACGCAGTATTTT. This translates into CASSLSGGAYVDTQYF.

This chain links TRBV10-1 with TRBJ2-3; TRBD2 aligns across 9 bases. This CDR3 is 18 amino acids long. Per the germline V gene, CDR1 is WNHNN and CDR2 is SYGVQD (reference sequence). V dropped 1 base and J dropped 4; count of bases not matched to a gene: 12. The CDR3 loop reads CASSELVAGAGGADTQYF. The DNA of the CDR3 is TGCGCCAGCAGTGAGTTGGTAGCGGGGGCCGGGGGGGCAGATACGCAGTATTTT.